Listed below are T cell receptor beta chains from one sample, sequenced in a study of identical twins. A single record per CDR3 protein comes from TCRdb applying MiXCR to the 5' RACE reads. Of roughly 630,000 distinct CDR3 sequences in the sample, about 7% are singletons; the top ten hold less than 2%. These records were also assigned to another study, of yellow fever vaccine responses in identical twins.

Sequenced sample: PBMCs. Receptors originate from a young woman in good health. The CDR3 runs from the conserved cysteine through the conserved F or W. Fields, in order: clone size, V gene, J gene, D gene, CDR3 protein, CDR3 DNA. D genes are given only for firm matches. Rows may omit the clone size; those that give it use once, few, many or a size class.

size: NA; V: TRBV15; J: TRBJ1-2; D: NA; CDR3: CATSRQGSYGYTF; DNA: TGTGCCACCAGCAGGCAGGGTAGCTATGGCTACACCTTC
size: NA; V: TRBV20-1; J: TRBJ1-1; D: TRBD1; CDR3: CSARRWDRDAEAFF; DNA: TGCAGTGCTAGAAGATGGGACAGGGACGCTGAAGCTTTCTTT
size: many; V: TRBV2; J: TRBJ1-3; D: NA; CDR3: CASSEQAISGNTIYF; DNA: TGTGCCAGCAGTGAGCAGGCAATCTCTGGAAACACCATATATTTT
size: many; V: TRBV20-1; J: TRBJ2-1; D: TRBD1; CDR3: CSASRGGGEQFF; DNA: TGCAGTGCTAGTAGAGGGGGCGGTGAGCAGTTCTTC
size: many; V: TRBV6-1; J: TRBJ1-5; D: NA; CDR3: CASSPRQSNQPQHF; DNA: TGTGCCAGCAGTCCTAGACAAAGCAATCAGCCCCAGCATTTT
size: few; V: TRBV7-9; J: TRBJ2-7; D: TRBD1; CDR3: CASSLEDRGYEQYF; DNA: TGTGCCAGCAGCTTAGAGGACAGGGGATACGAGCAGTACTTC
size: NA; V: TRBV5-1; J: TRBJ1-6; D: NA; CDR3: CASSLELGMANSPLHF; DNA: TGCGCCAGCAGCTTGGAACTGGGAATGGCTAATTCACCCCTCCACTTT
size: few; V: TRBV7-9; J: TRBJ1-4; D: NA; CDR3: CASSLRVSVIEKLFF; DNA: TGTGCCAGCAGTTTACGGGTCTCCGTTATTGAAAAACTGTTTTTT
size: NA; V: TRBV2; J: TRBJ1-5; D: NA; CDR3: CASSEAQRIGPQHF; DNA: TGTGCCAGCAGTGAAGCGCAAAGGATTGGGCCCCAGCATTTT
size: NA; V: TRBV5-1; J: TRBJ2-1; D: NA; CDR3: CVSSPSLGNNEQFF; DNA: TGCGTCAGCAGCCCTAGTCTGGGAAACAATGAGCAGTTCTTC
size: NA; V: TRBV7-9; J: TRBJ2-3; D: TRBD2; CDR3: CASSPSAGGGDTQYF; DNA: TGTGCCAGCAGCCCCTCGGCGGGGGGTGGGGATACGCAGTATTTT
size: few; V: TRBV12-3/TRBV12-4; J: TRBJ2-5; D: TRBD2; CDR3: CASSRAGTRTETQYF; DNA: TGTGCCAGCAGTCGAGCAGGGACTAGGACAGAGACCCAGTACTTC
size: NA; V: TRBV5-5; J: TRBJ2-3; D: NA; CDR3: CASSLVVRTVSSTDTQYF; DNA: TGTGCCAGCAGCTTAGTGGTGAGGACAGTATCTAGCACAGATACGCAGTATTTT
size: few; V: TRBV7-6; J: TRBJ2-2; D: NA; CDR3: CASSLLGINTGELFF; DNA: TGTGCCAGCAGCTTATTGGGCATTAACACCGGGGAGCTGTTTTTT
size: many; V: TRBV10-3; J: TRBJ2-3; D: TRBD2; CDR3: CAIATSGRVQDTQYF; DNA: TGTGCCATCGCGACTAGCGGGAGGGTGCAGGATACGCAGTATTTT
size: NA; V: TRBV7-6; J: TRBJ2-7; D: NA; CDR3: CASSSSAYEQYF; DNA: TGTGCCAGCAGCTCCTCGGCCTACGAGCAGTACTTC
size: many; V: TRBV6-1; J: TRBJ1-5; D: NA; CDR3: CASSQTVNQPQHF; DNA: TGTGCCAGCAGTCAGACAGTTAATCAGCCCCAGCATTTT
size: NA; V: TRBV7-2; J: TRBJ2-3; D: TRBD2; CDR3: CANPPVGGALDTQYF; DNA: TGTGCCAACCCACCCGTCGGGGGGGCCCTGGATACGCAGTATTTT
size: many; V: TRBV20-1; J: TRBJ2-7; D: NA; CDR3: CSARLGLYEQYF; DNA: TGCAGTGCTAGACTGGGACTCTACGAGCAGTACTTC
size: NA; V: TRBV27; J: TRBJ2-5; D: TRBD2; CDR3: CASSSRVAGGYQETQYF; DNA: TGTGCCAGCAGTTCGAGAGTAGCGGGGGGATACCAAGAGACCCAGTACTTC
size: NA; V: TRBV4-1; J: TRBJ2-7; D: TRBD2; CDR3: CASSQVLAGVSYEQYF; DNA: TGCGCCAGCAGCCAAGTTCTAGCGGGAGTCTCCTACGAGCAGTACTTC
size: many; V: TRBV3-1; J: TRBJ2-5; D: NA; CDR3: CASSQGIQETQYF; DNA: TGTGCCAGCAGCCAGGGCATCCAAGAGACCCAGTACTTC
size: many; V: TRBV20-1; J: TRBJ2-3; D: TRBD1; CDR3: CSGSTDRDIWASTDTQYF; DNA: TGCAGTGGAAGTACGGACAGGGATATTTGGGCTAGCACAGATACGCAGTATTTT
size: NA; V: TRBV20-1; J: TRBJ2-7; D: NA; CDR3: CSVQSSYEQYF; DNA: TGCAGTGTACAGAGCTCCTACGAGCAGTACTTC
size: NA; V: TRBV6-1; J: TRBJ2-3; D: NA; CDR3: CASSELRGQGDTQYF; DNA: TGTGCCAGCAGTGAACTAAGGGGCCAGGGAGATACGCAGTATTTT
size: few; V: TRBV12-3/TRBV12-4; J: TRBJ2-1; D: NA; CDR3: CASSRSGVSYNEQFF; DNA: TGTGCCAGCAGTCGCAGCGGAGTATCCTACAATGAGCAGTTCTTC
size: NA; V: TRBV20-1; J: TRBJ2-7; D: NA; CDR3: CSALQVYEQYF; DNA: TGCAGTGCGTTACAGGTTTACGAGCAGTACTTC
size: NA; V: TRBV19; J: TRBJ1-2; D: NA; CDR3: CASGLGNYGYTF; DNA: TGTGCCAGTGGGTTGGGGAACTATGGCTACACCTTC
size: few; V: TRBV5-6; J: TRBJ2-7; D: TRBD2; CDR3: CASSPTSGRGEQYF; DNA: TGTGCCAGCAGCCCGACTAGCGGGAGAGGGGAGCAGTACTTC
size: few; V: TRBV9; J: TRBJ2-1; D: NA; CDR3: CASRKEDNEQFF; DNA: TGTGCCAGCAGGAAGGAAGACAATGAGCAGTTCTTC
size: NA; V: TRBV4-1; J: TRBJ2-1; D: NA; CDR3: CASSQSSGWDNEQFF; DNA: TGCGCCAGCAGCCAGTCCTCGGGGTGGGACAATGAGCAGTTCTTC
size: many; V: TRBV18; J: TRBJ2-1; D: TRBD2; CDR3: CASSPISLAGGNEQFF; DNA: TGTGCCAGCTCCCCCATCTCACTAGCGGGAGGCAATGAGCAGTTCTTC
size: NA; V: TRBV9; J: TRBJ2-7; D: TRBD1; CDR3: CASSVAGDRSYEQYF; DNA: TGTGCCAGCAGCGTAGCCGGGGACAGGAGCTACGAGCAGTACTTC
size: many; V: TRBV7-9; J: TRBJ2-5; D: NA; CDR3: CASSLGAGTPGETQYF; DNA: TGTGCCAGCAGCTTAGGGGCGGGAACCCCGGGAGAGACCCAGTACTTC
size: NA; V: TRBV12-3/TRBV12-4; J: TRBJ2-1; D: NA; CDR3: CASSLGTKNEQFF; DNA: TGTGCCAGCAGTTTAGGGACTAAAAATGAGCAGTTCTTC
size: NA; V: TRBV15; J: TRBJ2-1; D: TRBD2; CDR3: CATSRDQTSGSYEQFF; DNA: TGTGCCACCAGCAGAGATCAGACTAGCGGTAGTTATGAGCAGTTCTTC
size: many; V: TRBV20-1; J: TRBJ2-7; D: NA; CDR3: CSAGGGYPSEQYF; DNA: TGCAGTGCTGGTGGGGGGTATCCCAGCGAGCAGTACTTC
size: NA; V: TRBV4-1; J: TRBJ1-2; D: NA; CDR3: CASSQAERGSYGYTF; DNA: TGCGCCAGCAGCCAGGCGGAAAGAGGATCCTATGGCTACACCTTC
size: many; V: TRBV27; J: TRBJ2-7; D: TRBD2; CDR3: CASSSDPGLAGARWGEQYF; DNA: TGTGCCAGCAGCTCCGACCCGGGACTAGCGGGAGCCCGGTGGGGGGAGCAGTACTTC
size: NA; V: TRBV3-1; J: TRBJ2-1; D: TRBD2; CDR3: CASSQGTSVYNEQFF; DNA: TGTGCCAGCAGCCAGGGGACTAGCGTCTACAATGAGCAGTTCTTC
size: NA; V: TRBV10-3; J: TRBJ2-7; D: NA; CDR3: CAIRETAYEQYF; DNA: TGTGCCATCAGGGAGACAGCCTACGAGCAGTACTTC
size: few; V: TRBV18; J: TRBJ1-1; D: TRBD1; CDR3: CASSPPRDRANTEAFF; DNA: TGTGCCAGCTCACCACCCCGGGACAGGGCGAACACTGAAGCTTTCTTT
size: NA; V: TRBV12-3/TRBV12-4; J: TRBJ1-4; D: NA; CDR3: CASSFSAGEKLFF; DNA: TGTGCCAGCAGCTTCTCGGCCGGGGAAAAACTGTTTTTT
size: NA; V: TRBV7-9; J: TRBJ2-2; D: TRBD1; CDR3: CASSQRQGWDTGELFF; DNA: TGTGCCAGCAGCCAGCGACAGGGTTGGGACACTGGGGAGCTGTTTTTT
size: few; V: TRBV10-1; J: TRBJ1-3; D: NA; CDR3: CASSEEHTDASSGNTIYF; DNA: TGCGCCAGCAGTGAGGAACACACCGACGCGAGCTCTGGAAACACCATATATTTT
size: many; V: TRBV7-9; J: TRBJ2-5; D: NA; CDR3: CASSPETSQETQYF; DNA: TGTGCCAGCAGCCCTGAGACAAGCCAAGAGACCCAGTACTTC
size: NA; V: TRBV15; J: TRBJ2-6; D: NA; CDR3: CATSRDLAGANVLTF; DNA: TGTGCCACCAGCAGGGACTTGGCTGGGGCCAACGTCCTGACTTTC
size: many; V: TRBV11-3; J: TRBJ2-1; D: NA; CDR3: CASSQSGTGAIEQFF; DNA: TGTGCCAGCAGCCAGAGCGGGACAGGTGCAATTGAGCAGTTCTTC
size: NA; V: TRBV4-1; J: TRBJ1-4; D: TRBD1; CDR3: CASSQGSFTGGSEKLFF; DNA: TGCGCCAGCAGCCAAGGTTCATTTACAGGGGGCTCTGAAAAACTGTTTTTT
size: NA; V: TRBV4-2; J: TRBJ2-3; D: TRBD2; CDR3: CASSLWGGKDTQYF; DNA: TGTGCCAGCAGCCTCTGGGGGGGTAAGGATACGCAGTATTTT
size: few; V: TRBV20-1; J: TRBJ2-5; D: TRBD2; CDR3: CSARTSGSRGYQETQYF; DNA: TGCAGTGCACGGACTAGCGGATCCCGCGGGTACCAAGAGACCCAGTACTTC
size: many; V: TRBV20-1; J: TRBJ1-3; D: TRBD1; CDR3: CSATTGTGAGNTIYF; DNA: TGCAGTGCTACCACCGGGACAGGGGCTGGAAACACCATATATTTT
size: NA; V: TRBV28; J: TRBJ2-3; D: NA; CDR3: CASSLVLDADTQYF; DNA: TGTGCCAGCAGTTTAGTCTTAGATGCAGATACGCAGTATTTT
size: NA; V: TRBV3-1; J: TRBJ2-7; D: NA; CDR3: CASSQDRGGYAYEQYF; DNA: TGTGCCAGCAGCCAAGACAGGGGAGGATATGCCTACGAGCAGTACTTC
size: few; V: TRBV29-1; J: TRBJ1-1; D: TRBD1; CDR3: CSVRTGLSYEAFF; DNA: TGCAGCGTTCGGACAGGGCTAAGTTATGAAGCTTTCTTT
size: many; V: TRBV20-1; J: TRBJ2-1; D: TRBD2; CDR3: CSATSGRAYNEQFF; DNA: TGCAGTGCAACTAGCGGGAGGGCCTACAATGAGCAGTTCTTC
size: many; V: TRBV2; J: TRBJ2-3; D: TRBD1; CDR3: CASSGTGRITDTQYF; DNA: TGTGCCAGCAGTGGGACAGGAAGGATCACAGATACGCAGTATTTT
size: many; V: TRBV12-3/TRBV12-4; J: TRBJ2-1; D: NA; CDR3: CASSSRGRGSEYNEQFF; DNA: TGTGCCAGCAGTTCTCGGGGGCGGGGGTCCGAGTACAATGAGCAGTTCTTC
size: many; V: TRBV20-1; J: TRBJ2-7; D: NA; CDR3: CSARDRVGTHSYEQYF; DNA: TGCAGTGCTAGAGATAGGGTCGGGACGCACTCCTACGAGCAGTACTTC
size: NA; V: TRBV3-1; J: TRBJ2-3; D: NA; CDR3: CASSHSGATDTQYF; DNA: TGTGCCAGCAGTCATAGCGGTGCCACAGATACGCAGTATTTT